These 22 T cell receptor beta chains were all obtained from the same sample, sequenced in a study of blood T cell repertoires in COVID-19. Some clones are missing from TCRdb's copy, which holds only in-frame ones; the method was immunoSEQ multiplex PCR. Of approximately 180,000 clones in the sample, approximately 79% were seen once. Specimen: PBMCs or T cells enriched from blood (not recorded which). The receptors shown here come from a woman in her fifties or sixties with acute COVID-19.

The rearrangement uses TRBV11-2 and TRBJ2-5; 9 bases agree with TRBD1. CDR3 length: 15 residues. Germline V lookup: CDR1 SGHAT, CDR2 FQNNGV. V lost 5 bases, J lost 2 bases, and 6 bases stayed unmatched. This chain's CDR3 is CASSPIQGAQETQYF. The CDR3, as DNA: TGTGCCAGCAGCCCGATACAGGGGGCACAAGAGACCCAGTACTTC. Drawing the rest from reference TRBV11-2 and TRBJ2-5, the complete variable domain is EAGVAQSPRYKIIEKRQSVAFWCNPISGHATLYWYQQILGQGPKLLIQFQNNGVVDDSQLPKDRFSAERLKGVDSTLKIQPAKLEDSAVYLCASSPIQGAQETQYFGPGTRLLVL.

The rearrangement links TRBV5-4 to TRBJ1-3; TRBD1 might be the D (6 bases). The CDR3 runs to 16 residues. The germline V gene encodes CDR1 SGHNT and CDR2 YYREEE (reference sequence). Trimming cost V 0 bases and J 4 bases, with 14 bases left between them. In nucleotides, the CDR3 is TGTGCCAGCAGCTTGGGGCAGGGGATAACCGGAAACACCATATATTTT. Protein: CASSLGQGITGNTIYF.

This rearrangement joins TRBV7-9 to TRBJ2-5, with D maybe TRBD1 (5 bases). Germline-derived CDR1 and CDR2 are SEHNR and FQNEAQ (reference sequence). CDR3 length equals 15 residues. The V end was cut by 3 bases, the J end by 2 bases, with 13 bases between. For the CDR3, the DNA is TGTGCCAGCAGCTTGGGCCCGACAGAGCAAGAGACCCAGTACTTC. Translation: CASSLGPTEQETQYF.

This clone has only one observation. The chain couples TRBV15 to TRBJ2-4, with 9 bases identical to TRBD2. The CDR3 covers 18 residues. Trimming cost V 3 bases and J 1 base; bases outside gene matches: 10. Germline V gives CDR1 LNHNV, CDR2 YYDKDF (reference sequence). The chain's CDR3 is CATSRTSGTGPAKNIQYF. As DNA, the CDR3 is TGTGCCACCAGCAGGACTAGCGGAACCGGTCCGGCCAAAAACATTCAGTACTTC.

The chain joins TRBV4-3 to TRBJ2-7; the D gene is possibly TRBD2 (6 bases). The V end lost 0 bases, the J end lost 4 bases, and 13 bases lay between the germline ends. The length of the CDR3 is 15 residues. The germline V gene encodes CDR1 LGHNA and CDR2 YSLEER. The CDR3 DNA reads as TGCGCCAGCAGCCAAGATCTTGGCGGGGTTTACGAGCAGTACTTC. Protein sequence: CASSQDLGGVYEQYF.

The rearrangement joins TRBV6-2 or TRBV6-3 to TRBJ2-1, with a weak D call TRBD2 (5 bases). Germline V CDR1 and CDR2: MNHEY, SVGEGT. CDR3 length: 17 amino acids. Trimming stripped 2 bases from V and 5 bases from J, with 19 bases between. In DNA, the CDR3 is TGTGCCAGCAGTTACAAGTGGTGGCTAGCTGGGAACAATGAGCAGTTCTTC. It codes for CASSYKWWLAGNNEQFF.

This chain links TRBV5-1 with TRBJ1-2; 7 nucleotides line up with TRBD1. Germline V gene data show CDR1 as SGHRS and CDR2 as YFSETQ. V shed 4 bases and J 1 base; nucleotides not matched to a gene: 10. CDR3 length equals 16 residues. The CDR3 sequence is CASSPGTASLNYGYTF. DNA of the CDR3: TGCGCCAGCAGCCCCGGGACAGCATCCCTTAACTATGGCTACACCTTC.

The rearrangement links TRBV7-2 to TRBJ1-1; 7 nucleotides align to TRBD1. Germline CDR1 and CDR2: SGHTA and FQGNSA. The junction had 9 bases not matched to a gene; V was cut back by 4 bases and J by 4 bases. The CDR3 runs 15 residues. The CDR3 coding sequence is TGTGCCAGCAGCTCCATGATAGGGGGCTCCACTGAAGCTTTCTTT. Residues: CASSSMIGGSTEAFF.

The chain joins TRBV19 to TRBJ2-1; maybe TRBD2 (6 bases). The V gene's germline CDR1 is LNHDA and CDR2 SQIVND (reference sequence). The CDR3 loop spans 15 amino acids. With 3 bases removed from V and 4 bases from J, the gap between germline ends came to 13 bases. CDR3 sequence reads: CASSIFLGGYNEQFF. In DNA form, the CDR3 reads TGTGCCAGTAGTATCTTCCTGGGGGGATACAATGAGCAGTTCTTC.

The chain links TRBV30 to TRBJ2-1; 9 nucleotides match TRBD2. Trimming at V came to 1 base and at J to 5 bases, leaving 6 bases not matched to a gene. The CDR3 runs to 15 residues. Germline loops: CDR1 GTSNPN, CDR2 SVGIG (reference sequence). CDR3 DNA: TGTGCCTGGAGTGATCCTAGCGGGGTTAACAATGAGCAGTTCTTC. Translated: CAWSDPSGVNNEQFF.

The genes are TRBV28 and TRBJ1-3; D call uncertain. Germline-derived CDR1 and CDR2 are MDHEN and SYDVKM. The CDR3 is 16 amino acids. Trimming left V 3 bases short and J 2 bases short, with 14 bases between. In nucleotides, the CDR3 is TGTGCCAGCAGTTTCGGAGGCGTAGATGCTGGAAACACCATATATTTT. Translated, it gives CASSFGGVDAGNTIYF.

The chain carries TRBV5-1 and TRBJ2-5, with 7 bases identical to TRBD1. Losses at the gene ends were 4 bases for V and 5 bases for J; bases not matched to a gene: 11. CDR1 SGHRS and CDR2 YFSETQ come from the germline V gene. CDR3 length: 15 amino acids. CDR3 protein: CASSLRGQYRETQYF. In DNA form, the CDR3 reads TGCGCCAGCAGCCTCCGGGGACAGTATAGGGAGACCCAGTACTTC.

V usage is TRBV11-2 and J usage is TRBJ2-5, with D possibly TRBD2 on 6 matching bases. V lost 1 base, J lost 4 bases, and 13 bases lay in between. The CDR3 is 15 residues long. The germline gives CDR1 SGHAT, CDR2 FQNNGV. DNA for the CDR3: TGTGCCAGCAGCTTAGTTGCGGGATATGGAGAGACCCAGTACTTC. Translation: CASSLVAGYGETQYF. Full variable domain (remainder filled in from reference TRBV11-2 and TRBJ2-5): EAGVAQSPRYKIIEKRQSVAFWCNPISGHATLYWYQQILGQGPKLLIQFQNNGVVDDSQLPKDRFSAERLKGVDSTLKIQPAKLEDSAVYLCASSLVAGYGETQYFGPGTRLLVL.

The chain links TRBV2 to TRBJ1-4; D possibly corresponds to TRBD1 (6 bases). The V end lost 6 bases, the J end lost 4 bases, and 15 bases lay between the germline ends. Germline V gene lookup returns CDR1 SNHLY and CDR2 FYNNEI. The CDR3 covers 15 residues. The CDR3 reads CASSPIQGVNEKLFF. The CDR3 DNA follows: TGTGCCAGCAGCCCCATACAGGGAGTTAATGAAAAACTGTTTTTT.

The J gene is TRBJ2-1, the V gene TRBV7-2; 8 bases fit TRBD1. The length of the CDR3 is 16 residues. V lost 5 bases to trimming and J lost 3 bases; unmatched junction nucleotides: 9. The germline V gene has CDR1 SGHTA and CDR2 FQGNSA. The CDR3 region has the DNA TGTGCCAGCAGCCGCACCGGGACAGGACACTACAATGAGCAGTTCTTC. Protein sequence: CASSRTGTGHYNEQFF.

This clone was observed a few times. This sequence joins TRBV19 and TRBJ1-6, with D maybe TRBD1 (5 bases). The CDR3 loop spans 17 amino acids. Per germline, CDR1 LNHDA and CDR2 SQIVND (reference sequence). The V gene lost 9 bases and the J gene lost 5 bases, with 23 bases spanning the gap. The CDR3 here is CASKGQAQSKDNSPLHF. The CDR3, as DNA: TGTGCCAGCAAGGGGCAGGCCCAATCTAAAGATAATTCACCCCTCCACTTT.

The chain has TRBV7-9 and TRBJ2-1; tentative D call: TRBD2 (5 bases). V was clipped by 0 bases and J by 2 bases, with 5 bases between them. The CDR3 sequence is 14 residues long. Germline loops: CDR1 SEHNR, CDR2 FQNEAQ (reference sequence). DNA for the CDR3: TGTGCCAGCAGCTTAGCGGGAGCCTACAATGAGCAGTTCTTC. It encodes CASSLAGAYNEQFF.

This clone is a singleton in its sample. The chain is built from TRBV7-8 and TRBJ1-3; 9 bases match TRBD1. V was clipped by 2 bases and J by 4 bases; unmatched bases: 3. The CDR3 loop spans 15 amino acids. Per germline, CDR1 SGHVS and CDR2 FQNEAQ. The CDR3 coding sequence is TGTGCCAGCAGCTTAAGGGACAGGGCCGGAAACACCATATATTTT. Translated, it gives CASSLRDRAGNTIYF.

The chain couples TRBV7-9 to TRBJ2-3, with a weak D call TRBD1 (6 bases). V lost 3 bases, J lost 4 bases, and 14 bases lay in between. The germline gives CDR1 SEHNR, CDR2 FQNEAQ (reference sequence). This CDR3 is built from 15 residues. This CDR3 reads CASSFIVGGADTQYF. As DNA, the CDR3 is TGTGCCAGCAGCTTCATCGTAGGGGGTGCAGATACGCAGTATTTT.

J is TRBJ2-2 and V is TRBV7-8, with D perhaps matching TRBD2 (7 bases). V shed 5 bases and J shed 3 bases, with 10 bases lying between them. The CDR3 is 14 amino acids. Germline loops: CDR1 SGHVS, CDR2 FQNEAQ. The CDR3 protein is CASSAGAHTGELFF. The CDR3 bases are TGTGCCAGCAGCGCGGGGGCGCACACCGGGGAGCTGTTTTTT.

There are a few counts of this clone. V usage is TRBV19 and J usage is TRBJ1-5, with D uncertain. The CDR3 consists of 14 residues. V was pared by 9 bases and J by 0 bases, with 12 bases between. Germline CDR1 is LNHDA and CDR2 is SQIVND (reference sequence). The CDR3 DNA reads TGTGCCAGCGCATATCGGGGTAGCAATCAGCCCCAGCATTTT. This translates into CASAYRGSNQPQHF.

This clone was counted a single time. V is TRBV27 and J is TRBJ1-6; no clear D. Germline-derived CDR1 and CDR2 are MNHEY and SMNVEV (reference sequence). The germline V and J ends were trimmed by 5 bases and 1 base, with 6 bases remaining between them. The CDR3 consists of 14 residues. In DNA, the CDR3 is TGTGCCAGCAGTGCGGGGTCCTATAATTCACCCCTCCACTTT. Its translation is CASSAGSYNSPLHF.